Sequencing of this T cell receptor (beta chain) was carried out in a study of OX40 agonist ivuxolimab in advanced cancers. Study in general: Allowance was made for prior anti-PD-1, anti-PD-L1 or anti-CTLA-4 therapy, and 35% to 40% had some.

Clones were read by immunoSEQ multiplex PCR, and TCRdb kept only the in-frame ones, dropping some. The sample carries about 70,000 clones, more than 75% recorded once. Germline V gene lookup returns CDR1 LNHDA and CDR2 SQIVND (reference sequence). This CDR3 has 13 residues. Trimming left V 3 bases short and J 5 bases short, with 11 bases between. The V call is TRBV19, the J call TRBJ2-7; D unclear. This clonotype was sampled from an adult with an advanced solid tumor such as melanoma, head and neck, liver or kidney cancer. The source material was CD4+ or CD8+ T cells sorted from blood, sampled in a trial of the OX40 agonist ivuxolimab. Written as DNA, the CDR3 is TGTGCCAGTAGTATTCGAGGTCGGGACGAGCAGTACTTC. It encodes CASSIRGRDEQYF.